The clone carrying this T cell receptor beta chain appeared a single time. Libraries were prepared by immunoSEQ multiplex PCR; TCRdb keeps only in-frame clonotypes and omits some of them. The sample comprises 350,000 to 450,000 clones, around 87% of which are singletons, and 1.5% to 2.5% rests with the top ten. The sample comes from a study of blood T cell repertoires in COVID-19. This clonotype was sampled from a middle-aged man in a cohort exposed to, infected with or recovered from COVID-19 (not recorded which). The sequenced sample was PBMCs or T cells enriched from blood (not recorded which).

The CDR3 coding sequence is TGCGCCAGCACCTTCGACACTTACACTGAAGCTTTCTTT. This sequence encodes CASTFDTYTEAFF. This sequence joins TRBV5-1 and TRBJ1-1; D unresolved. The germline CDR1 and CDR2 sequences are SGHRS and YFSETQ. V lost 6 bases to trimming and J lost 3 bases, with 12 bases between them. The CDR3 covers 13 residues.